This TCR beta chain was retrieved from a study of T-cell memory formation after mild COVID-19. Study-level results: Later expanders leaned CD4+, whereas day 15 to 85 contracting clones were balanced CD4/CD8.

TCRdb passed the 5' RACE reads through MiXCR, listing each CDR3 protein once. The sample lists 150,000 to 200,000 distinct CDR3 sequences, roughly 15% occurring once. CDR3 size: 13 residues. V gave up 6 bases and J gave up 4 bases, with 15 bases separating them. Germline CDR1 and CDR2: SQVTM and ANQGSEA. This clonotype was recorded a few times. What it binds is unknown. The chain has TRBV29-1 and TRBJ1-2, with unresolved D. This sequence was found in an adult woman who had mild COVID-19 (a few samples of this study predate the infection). Cell type and time point are not known. Sequenced: PBMCs or a T cell subset sorted from them (not recorded which). The CDR3 loop reads CSVETDLSYGYTF. The CDR3 nucleotides are TGCAGCGTGGAGACGGACCTTTCCTATGGCTACACCTTC.